A single T cell receptor (beta chain) is shown here with its context. This sample was included in a study of blood T cell repertoires in COVID-19. The wider study: The United States, Italy and Spain supplied acute and convalescent COVID-19 samples. Nucleic acid was either cDNA or gDNA, and it came from T cells, B-cell-depleted T cells, or PBMCs.

Authors' methods: Amplified reference gene primers provided the basis for estimating nucleated cell counts. Sequenced by immunoSEQ multiplex PCR; TCRdb stores in-frame clones only, minus some. The V and J calls and clone size were taken over from that table, and D and trimming were inferred from the DNA. The sample lists roughly 190,000 clones, approximately 91% occurring once. Germline CDR1 MNHEY, CDR2 SVGAGI. This CDR3 contains 14 residues. Losses at the gene ends were 6 bases for V and 8 bases for J; bases not matched to a gene: 9. The rearrangement joins TRBV6-5 to TRBJ2-1, with 8 nucleotides matching TRBD2. The specimen sequenced was peripheral blood. This clonotype was sampled from a man in his thirties or forties with acute or convalescent COVID-19. The CDR3 bases are TGTGCCAGCAGCGAGGTAGCGGGGTGGGATGAGCAGTTCTTC. Translating it yields CASSEVAGWDEQFF.